The 11 T cell receptor beta chains in this list originate from one sample, sequenced in a study of monozygotic twins with inflammatory bowel disease. TCRdb reprocessed the 5' RACE reads and reports one entry per CDR3 protein, with no DNA. The sample includes roughly 150,000 distinct CDR3 sequences. Material for sequencing was blood. These receptors were collected from a human donor with ulcerative colitis or Crohn's disease, or a healthy co-twin of an affected twin (not recorded which).

The chain couples TRBV25-1 to TRBJ1-2. CDR3 length: 12 amino acids. CDR1 MGHDK and CDR2 SYGVNS come from the germline V gene. CDR3 in amino acids: CASGRRPGGYTF.

The chain joins TRBV29-1 to TRBJ2-7; TCRdb indicates TRBD2, and absent DNA this call remains unverified. This CDR3 region has 13 residues. From germline, CDR1 is SQVTM and CDR2 ANQGSEA. The CDR3 loop is CSVGMGGYYEQYF.

The chain links TRBV19 to TRBJ1-5. Germline assignment: CDR1 LNHDA and CDR2 SQIVND (reference sequence). The CDR3 spans 16 residues. Here the CDR3 reads CASSMRLGGSNQPQHF.

The chain links TRBV24-1 to TRBJ1-1. This CDR3 has 11 residues. The germline CDR1 and CDR2 sequences are KGHDR and SFDVKD. The CDR3 region is CATSDLGEAFF.

The genes are TRBV15 and TRBJ2-1; TCRdb names TRBD1, which stays unverified in the absence of DNA. CDR3 length: 15 residues. Looked up from germline, CDR1 is LNHNV and CDR2 is YYDKDF (reference sequence). The CDR3 loop reads CATSIRGITHNEQFF.

This sequence joins TRBV5-1 and TRBJ1-1; without DNA, the TCRdb call of TRBD1 cannot be checked. Germline loops: CDR1 SGHRS, CDR2 YFSETQ. The CDR3 extends over 16 amino acids. The CDR3 is CASSSGDRGMNTEAFF. Looking up the rest from reference TRBV5-1 and TRBJ1-1 gives the full variable domain: KAGVTQTPRYLIKTRGQQVTLSCSPISGHRSVSWYQQTPGQGLQFLFEYFSETQRNKGNFPGRFSGRQFSNSRSEMNVSTLELGDSALYLCASSSGDRGMNTEAFFGQGTRLTVV.

This chain joins TRBV19 and TRBJ2-1; TCRdb picks TRBD1, but there is no DNA to check that call. The germline gives CDR1 LNHDA, CDR2 SQIVND (reference sequence). The CDR3 spans 14 residues. The CDR3 spells CASSIQGAYNEQFF.

This chain connects TRBV9 to TRBJ2-5. Germline loops: CDR1 SGDLS, CDR2 YYNGEE. The CDR3 runs to 13 residues. CDR3: CASSVGGLKTQYF.

This chain uses TRBV14 with TRBJ1-1; no DNA is available, so the TRBD1 call from TCRdb remains unchecked. The germline CDR1 and CDR2 sequences are SGHDN and FVKESK. CDR3 length: 15 residues. CDR3 in amino acids: CASSQDLYGAGEAFF.

V gene TRBV7-3 combines with J gene TRBJ2-4; no DNA is available, so the TRBD2 call from TCRdb remains unchecked. The CDR3 covers 14 residues. Germline V gene data show CDR1 as SGHTA and CDR2 as FQGTGA. CDR3 sequence reads: CASSPGTSGGIQYF.

This chain links TRBV19 with TRBJ2-2; TCRdb designates TRBD2, a call that cannot be tested without DNA. Germline V gives CDR1 LNHDA, CDR2 SQIVND (reference sequence). This CDR3 comprises 14 residues. The chain's CDR3 is CASRLAGAAGELFF.